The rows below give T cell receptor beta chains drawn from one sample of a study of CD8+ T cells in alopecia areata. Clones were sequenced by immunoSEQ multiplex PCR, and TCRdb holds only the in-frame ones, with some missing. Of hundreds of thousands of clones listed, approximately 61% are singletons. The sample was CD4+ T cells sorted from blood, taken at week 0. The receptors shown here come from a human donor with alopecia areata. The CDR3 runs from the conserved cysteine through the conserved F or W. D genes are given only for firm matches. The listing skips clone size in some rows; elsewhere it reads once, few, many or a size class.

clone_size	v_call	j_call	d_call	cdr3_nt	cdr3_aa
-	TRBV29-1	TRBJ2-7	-	TGCAGCGTTGGGATGCTGACAGGAGCGGACGAGCAGTACTTC	CSVGMLTGADEQYF
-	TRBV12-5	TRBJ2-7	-	TGTGCTAGTGGGTTAGGACTCGAAACGGGGGAGCAGTACTTC	CASGLGLETGEQYF
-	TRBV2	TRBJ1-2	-	TGTGCCAGCAGATACAGGGAGAGCTATGGCTACACCTTC	CASRYRESYGYTF
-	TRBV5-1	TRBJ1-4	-	TGCGCCAGCAGCTTGGAATCAAGGGGTGAAAAACTGTTTTTT	CASSLESRGEKLFF
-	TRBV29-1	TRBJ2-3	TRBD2	TGCAGCGTTGAAGCTACTAGCGGGGGCAACTGGGATACGCAGTATTTT	CSVEATSGGNWDTQYF
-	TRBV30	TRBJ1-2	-	TGTGCCTGGAGCCCCCGGGGCGGCTACACCTTC	CAWSPRGGYTF
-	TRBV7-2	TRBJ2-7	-	TGTGCCAGCAGCTTACAGGCCGACCAGTACTTC	CASSLQADQYF
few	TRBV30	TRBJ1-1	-	TGTGCCTGGAGTCGGAAACGGGACACTGAAGCTTTCTTT	CAWSRKRDTEAFF
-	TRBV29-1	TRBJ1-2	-	TGCAGCGTGGGGCGAGGGGTTGATGGCTACACCTTC	CSVGRGVDGYTF
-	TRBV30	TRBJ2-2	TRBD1	TGTGCCTGGAGTGACAGGGGGACGAACACCGGGGAGCTGTTTTTT	CAWSDRGTNTGELFF
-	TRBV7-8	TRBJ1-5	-	TGTGCCAGCAGCGCTTCGAATGTTAATCAGCCCCAGCATTTT	CASSASNVNQPQHF
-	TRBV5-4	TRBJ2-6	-	TGTGCCAGCAGCCAAGGAATGGGGGCGCAAGGGGCCAACGTCCTGACTTTC	CASSQGMGAQGANVLTF
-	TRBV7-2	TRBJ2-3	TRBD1	TGTGCCAGCAGCTTAGGGGGAGGACAGGGACGAAAGTATTTT	CASSLGGGQGRKYF
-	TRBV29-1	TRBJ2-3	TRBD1	TGCAGCGCCAAACACGGTGGGACAGGTTACACAGATACGCAGTATTTT	CSAKHGGTGYTDTQYF
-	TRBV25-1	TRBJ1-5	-	TGTGCCAGCAGTTCTGTGAGCAATCAGCCCCAGCATTTT	CASSSVSNQPQHF
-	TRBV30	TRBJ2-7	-	TGTGCCTGGAAATACGGTACCTACGAGCAGTACTTC	CAWKYGTYEQYF
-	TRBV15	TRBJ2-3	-	TGTGCCACCAGCAGAGTACAGCCCAGGACAGATACGCAGTATTTT	CATSRVQPRTDTQYF
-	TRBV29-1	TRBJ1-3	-	TGCAGCGTTGACTCGGGAAACACCATATATTTT	CSVDSGNTIYF
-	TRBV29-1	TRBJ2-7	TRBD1	TGCAGCGCTTCGACAGGGTCGGCCTACGAGCAGTACTTC	CSASTGSAYEQYF
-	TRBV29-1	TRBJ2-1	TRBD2	TGCAGCGTTGAATTAGCGGGTGACTACAATGAGCAGTTCTTC	CSVELAGDYNEQFF
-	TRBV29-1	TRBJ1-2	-	TGCAGCGTTGGGCCTGCAACCTATGGCTACACCTTC	CSVGPATYGYTF
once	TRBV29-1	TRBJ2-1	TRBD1	TGCAGCGTTTTGCCAGGGGGCTTTGAGCAGTTCTTC	CSVLPGGFEQFF
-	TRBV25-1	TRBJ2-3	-	TGTGCCAGCAGCCCGACCAGCCCCTACACAGATACGCAGTATTTT	CASSPTSPYTDTQYF
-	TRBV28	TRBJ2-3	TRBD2	TGTGCCAGCAGTAAAGCGGGGTTCACAGATACGCAGTATTTT	CASSKAGFTDTQYF
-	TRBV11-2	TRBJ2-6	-	TGTGCCAGCAGCTGGACCTACCCTGGGGCCAACGTCCTGACTTTC	CASSWTYPGANVLTF
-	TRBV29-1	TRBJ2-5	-	TGCAGCGTTGCTTGGAGGCAAGAGACCCAGTACTTC	CSVAWRQETQYF
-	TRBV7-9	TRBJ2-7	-	TGTGCCAGCAGCTTAGCAGGACGAATCGGCTACGAGCAGTACTTC	CASSLAGRIGYEQYF
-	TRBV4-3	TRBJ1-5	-	TGCGCCAGCAGCCTGTACAGGGGCAATCAGCCCCAGCATTTT	CASSLYRGNQPQHF
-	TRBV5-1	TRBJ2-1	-	TGCGCCAGCAGCTTGGGGATGGGGCTGGGTGAGCAGTTCTTC	CASSLGMGLGEQFF
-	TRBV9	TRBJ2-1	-	TGTGCCAGCAGCGTAAGACTAGTGTCCTACAATGAGCAGTTCTTC	CASSVRLVSYNEQFF